This TCR beta chain was retrieved from a study of control samples from healthy donors and cancer patients. This table comes from immunoSEQ multiplex PCR, and its TCRdb copy is limited to in-frame clones, with some not included. The sample holds roughly 100,000 clones, about nine tenths seen once. This clone was seen a single time. The TCR was taken from a human donor in good health. The donor label of this sample is uncertain. What was sequenced was blood.

The CDR3 loop is CASSETGTPIYEQYF. The CDR3 nucleotides are TGCGCCAGCAGTGAAACAGGGACCCCCATCTACGAGCAGTACTTC. This chain links TRBV10-1 with TRBJ2-7; maybe TRBD1 (6 bases). The CDR3 consists of 15 residues. Germline V gene data show CDR1 as WNHNN and CDR2 as SYGVQD (reference sequence). V shed 3 bases and J shed 3 bases, with 15 bases lying between them.